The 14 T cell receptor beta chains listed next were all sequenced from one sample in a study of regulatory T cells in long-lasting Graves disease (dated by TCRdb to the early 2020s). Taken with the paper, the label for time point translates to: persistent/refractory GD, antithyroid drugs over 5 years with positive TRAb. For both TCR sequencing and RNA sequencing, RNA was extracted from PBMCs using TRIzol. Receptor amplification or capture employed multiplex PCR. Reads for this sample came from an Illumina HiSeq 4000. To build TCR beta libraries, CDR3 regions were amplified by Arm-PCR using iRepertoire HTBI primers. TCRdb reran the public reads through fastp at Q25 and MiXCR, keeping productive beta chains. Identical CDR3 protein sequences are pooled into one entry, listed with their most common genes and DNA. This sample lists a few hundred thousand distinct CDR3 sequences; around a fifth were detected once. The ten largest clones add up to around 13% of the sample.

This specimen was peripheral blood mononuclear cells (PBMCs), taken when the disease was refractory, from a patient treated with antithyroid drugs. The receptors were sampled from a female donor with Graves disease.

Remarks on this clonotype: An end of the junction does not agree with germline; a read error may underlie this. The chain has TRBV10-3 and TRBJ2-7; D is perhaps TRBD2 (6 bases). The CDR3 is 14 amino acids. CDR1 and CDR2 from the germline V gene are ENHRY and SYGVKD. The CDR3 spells CAISAGTPFYGQYF. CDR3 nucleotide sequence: TGTGCCATCAGTGCCGGGACTCCTTTCTACGGGCAGTACTTC.

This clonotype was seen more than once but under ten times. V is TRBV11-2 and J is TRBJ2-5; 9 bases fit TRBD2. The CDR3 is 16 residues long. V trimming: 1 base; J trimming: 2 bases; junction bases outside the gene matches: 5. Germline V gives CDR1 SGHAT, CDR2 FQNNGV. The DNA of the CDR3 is TGTGCCAGCAGCTTAGGAACTAGCGGGTATCAAGAGACCCAGTACTTC. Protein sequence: CASSLGTSGYQETQYF.

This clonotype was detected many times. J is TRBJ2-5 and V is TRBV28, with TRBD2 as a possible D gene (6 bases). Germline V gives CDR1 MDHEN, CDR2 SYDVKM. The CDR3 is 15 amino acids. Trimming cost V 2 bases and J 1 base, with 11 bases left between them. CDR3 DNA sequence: TGTGCCAGCAGTTTAGGTTTGGGGGGCCAAGAGACCCAGTACTTC. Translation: CASSLGLGGQETQYF.

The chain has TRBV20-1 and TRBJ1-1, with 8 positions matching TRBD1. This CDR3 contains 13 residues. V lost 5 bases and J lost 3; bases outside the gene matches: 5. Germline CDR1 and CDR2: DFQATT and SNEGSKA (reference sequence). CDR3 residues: CSAWTGLDTEAFF. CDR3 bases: TGCAGTGCTTGGACAGGGCTGGACACTGAAGCTTTCTTT.

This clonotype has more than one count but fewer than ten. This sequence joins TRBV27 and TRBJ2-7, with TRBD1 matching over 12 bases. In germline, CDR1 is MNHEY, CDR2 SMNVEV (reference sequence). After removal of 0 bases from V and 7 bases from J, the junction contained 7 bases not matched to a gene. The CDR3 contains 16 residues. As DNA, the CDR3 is TGTGCCAGCAGTTTATCGCCGGGACAGGGGGCACGAGAGCAGTACTTC. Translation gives CASSLSPGQGAREQYF.

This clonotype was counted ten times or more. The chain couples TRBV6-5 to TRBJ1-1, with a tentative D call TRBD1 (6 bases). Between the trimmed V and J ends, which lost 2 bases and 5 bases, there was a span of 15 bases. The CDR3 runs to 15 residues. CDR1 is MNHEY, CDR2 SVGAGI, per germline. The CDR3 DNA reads TGTGCCAGCAGTTACCCCTGGGGGCGCGAGACTGAAGCTTTCTTT. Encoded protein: CASSYPWGRETEAFF.

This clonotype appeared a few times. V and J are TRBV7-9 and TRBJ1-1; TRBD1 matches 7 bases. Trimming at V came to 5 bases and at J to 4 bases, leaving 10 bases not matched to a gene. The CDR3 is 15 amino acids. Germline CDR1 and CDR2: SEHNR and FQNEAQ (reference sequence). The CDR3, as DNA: TGTGCCAGCAGCGAAAGGGACAGCCCAGCCACTGAAGCTTTCTTT. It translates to CASSERDSPATEAFF.

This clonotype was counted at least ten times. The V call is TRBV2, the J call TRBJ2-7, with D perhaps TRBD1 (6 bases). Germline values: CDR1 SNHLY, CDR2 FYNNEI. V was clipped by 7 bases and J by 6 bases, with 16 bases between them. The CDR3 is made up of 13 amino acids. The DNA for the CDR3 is TGTGCCAGCACCAACTTCATACAGGGCGAGCAGTACTTC. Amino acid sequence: CASTNFIQGEQYF.

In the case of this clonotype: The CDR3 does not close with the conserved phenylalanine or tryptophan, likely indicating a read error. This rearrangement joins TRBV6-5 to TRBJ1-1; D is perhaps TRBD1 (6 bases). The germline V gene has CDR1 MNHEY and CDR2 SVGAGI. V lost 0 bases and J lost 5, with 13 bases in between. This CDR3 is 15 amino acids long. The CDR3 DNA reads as TGTGCCAGCAGTTACTCCGGGGGCGGACGGACTGAAGCTTTCCTT. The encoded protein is CASSYSGGGRTEAFL.

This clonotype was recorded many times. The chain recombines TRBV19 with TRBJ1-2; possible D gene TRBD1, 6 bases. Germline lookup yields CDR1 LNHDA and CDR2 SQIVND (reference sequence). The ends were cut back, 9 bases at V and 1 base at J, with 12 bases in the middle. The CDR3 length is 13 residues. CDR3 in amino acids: CARQTGSNYGYTF. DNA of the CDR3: TGTGCCAGACAGACAGGAAGTAACTATGGCTACACCTTC.

CDR3 protein: CASRREGLTGELFF. The CDR3 region has the DNA TGTGCCAGTAGGCGGGAGGGCCTAACCGGGGAGCTGTTTTTT. The chain joins TRBV12-3 or TRBV12-4 to TRBJ2-2; 9 bases fit TRBD2. Trimming removed 9 bases from V and 5 bases from J; junction bases left unmatched: 7. This CDR3 is 14 amino acids long.

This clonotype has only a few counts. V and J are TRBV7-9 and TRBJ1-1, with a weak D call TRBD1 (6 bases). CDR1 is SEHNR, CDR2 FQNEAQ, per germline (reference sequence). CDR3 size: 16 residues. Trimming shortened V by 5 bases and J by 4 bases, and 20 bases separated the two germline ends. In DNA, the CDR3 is TGTGCCAGCAGCCCTTTTTTGGACAGCCCGGGCACTGAAGCTTTCTTT. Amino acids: CASSPFLDSPGTEAFF.

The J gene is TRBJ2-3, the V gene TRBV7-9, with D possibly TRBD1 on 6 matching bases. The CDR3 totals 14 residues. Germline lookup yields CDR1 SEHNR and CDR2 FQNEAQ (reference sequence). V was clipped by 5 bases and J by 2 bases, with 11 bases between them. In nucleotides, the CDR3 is TGTGCCAGCAGCCCGGACAGCTTCACAGATACGCAGTATTTT. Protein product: CASSPDSFTDTQYF.

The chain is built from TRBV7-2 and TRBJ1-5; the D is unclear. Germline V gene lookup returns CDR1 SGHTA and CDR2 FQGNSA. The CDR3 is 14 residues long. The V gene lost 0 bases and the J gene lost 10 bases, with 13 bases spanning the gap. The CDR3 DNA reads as TGTGCCAGCAGCTTAGCGCCCGCTTCCAGACCCCAGCATTTT. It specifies CASSLAPASRPQHF.